A selection of T cell receptor beta chains follows, all from one sample in a study of T-cell memory formation after mild COVID-19. Each CDR3 protein gets one entry after TCRdb re-called the 5' RACE reads with MiXCR. The sample holds roughly 100,000 distinct CDR3 sequences, roughly 15% seen once. Sequences were obtained from PBMCs or a T cell subset sorted from them (not recorded which). Receptors originate from a man between 18 and 35 years old who had mild COVID-19 (a few samples of this study predate the infection). Cell type and time point are not known. Both conserved end residues are part of each CDR3. A D gene is named only where the DNA matches it firmly. Size values are once, few and many counts, or a class for expanded clones, and some rows have none.

abundance	v_gene	j_gene	d_gene	CDR3aa	CDR3nt
few	TRBV7-9	TRBJ1-2	NA	CASSLYEGGYTF	TGTGCCAGCAGCTTATACGAAGGTGGCTACACCTTC
few	TRBV25-1	TRBJ2-1	NA	CASSEYLAGGGEQFF	TGTGCCAGCAGTGAATATTTGGCGGGCGGCGGTGAGCAGTTCTTC
NA	TRBV20-1	TRBJ1-4	NA	CSARGGEKLFF	TGCAGTGCTAGGGGCGGGGAGAAACTGTTTTTT
many	TRBV10-3	TRBJ2-7	NA	CATLTGYEQYF	TGTGCCACCCTCACAGGGTACGAGCAGTACTTC
NA	TRBV20-1	TRBJ1-6	NA	CSAISGGGEKSPLHF	TGCAGTGCAATCAGTGGTGGGGGCGAAAAGTCACCCCTCCACTTT
few	TRBV4-1	TRBJ1-4	NA	CASSQGAGDEKLFF	TGCGCCAGCAGCCAGGGGGCTGGAGATGAAAAACTGTTTTTT
few	TRBV5-1	TRBJ2-3	NA	CASSILNTWDTQYF	TGCGCCAGCTCCATACTGAATACCTGGGATACGCAGTATTTT
NA	TRBV30	TRBJ2-3	TRBD2	CAWSGLLAGAPDTQYF	TGTGCCTGGAGCGGCTTACTAGCGGGGGCCCCAGATACGCAGTATTTT
NA	TRBV6-2/TRBV6-3	TRBJ1-1	NA	CASSLRGGTEAFF	TGTGCCAGCAGTTTACGGGGGGGTACTGAAGCTTTCTTT
few	TRBV6-2/TRBV6-3	TRBJ2-3	TRBD2	CASSYPLGGAGGILADTQYF	TGTGCCAGCAGTTACCCCCTAGGAGGAGCGGGGGGGATCCTGGCGGATACGCAGTATTTT
few	TRBV7-9	TRBJ2-3	NA	CASSLFPGDTQYF	TGTGCCAGCAGCTTATTTCCGGGGGATACGCAGTATTTT
NA	TRBV6-5	TRBJ2-3	TRBD1	CASSYSQGESDTQYF	TGTGCCAGCAGTTACTCGCAGGGGGAATCCGATACGCAGTATTTT
NA	TRBV5-1	TRBJ1-2	TRBD1	CASSSPGQGDYGYTF	TGCGCCAGCAGCAGCCCGGGACAGGGGGACTATGGCTACACCTTC
few	TRBV4-1	TRBJ2-1	TRBD2	CASSHPGTSGGASYNEQFF	TGCGCCAGCAGCCATCCCGGGACTAGCGGGGGGGCTTCCTACAATGAGCAGTTCTTC